This is a list of T cell receptor beta chains from one sample in a study of cytomegalovirus exposure and HLA in healthy donors. Sequencing was performed with immunoSEQ multiplex PCR; in TCRdb, only in-frame clones are kept and a portion is missing. The sample has 95,000 to 150,000 clones, 60% to 85% seen once. Sequenced: PBMCs. These receptors originate from a woman aged 40 to 50 in good health and CMV-seropositive. CDR3s include the opening cysteine and the closing phenylalanine or tryptophan. A D gene is named only where the DNA matches it firmly. Clone size appears in some rows only: once, few, many, or a class for an expanded clone.

TRBV4-3,NA,TRBJ1-1,NA,TGCGCCAGCAGCCAACATACAGGGAACACTGAAGCTTTCTTT,CASSQHTGNTEAFF
TRBV2,NA,TRBJ1-5,NA,TGTGCCAGCAGTGTCACGACACTCCAGAATCAGCCCCAGCATTTT,CASSVTTLQNQPQHF
TRBV5-4,once,TRBJ1-3,TRBD1,TGTGCCAGCAGCGTGGACAGGGCGGCTGGAAACACCATATATTTT,CASSVDRAAGNTIYF
TRBV27,NA,TRBJ1-1,NA,TGTGCCAGCAGACATACAGGGCCTAACACTGAAGCTTTCTTT,CASRHTGPNTEAFF
TRBV13,NA,TRBJ1-6,TRBD1,TGTGCCAGCAGTCTTCGGGCGTACACAGGGGAGTTTAATTCACCCCTCCACTTT,CASSLRAYTGEFNSPLHF
TRBV7-9,NA,TRBJ2-3,TRBD1,TGTGCCAGCAGCTTAGGGATGACAGGGAGCACAGATACGCAGTATTTT,CASSLGMTGSTDTQYF
TRBV5-8,NA,TRBJ1-5,NA,TGTGCCAGCCGACGCCGCGGGGTTAGCAATCAGCCCCAGCATTTT,CASRRRGVSNQPQHF
TRBV5-1,once,TRBJ2-7,TRBD1,TGCGCCAGCAGCTCCTCCGGGACAGGGATCGACGAGCAGTACTTC,CASSSSGTGIDEQYF
TRBV29-1,NA,TRBJ1-2,TRBD1,TGCAGCGGTGGACAGGTTAACTATGGCTACACCTTC,CSGGQVNYGYTF
TRBV5-4,NA,TRBJ1-1,TRBD1,TGTGCCAGCAGAGTCACAGGGGACACTGAAGCTTTCTTT,CASRVTGDTEAFF
TRBV4-1,NA,TRBJ1-3,TRBD1,TGCGCCAGCAGCTACCTACAGGGGTTCGGGGAAAACACCATATATTTT,CASSYLQGFGENTIYF
TRBV5-5,NA,TRBJ2-7,TRBD2,TGTGCCAGCAGCGGCCTCCCCGGGGGGATCTACGAGCAGTACTTC,CASSGLPGGIYEQYF
TRBV27,NA,TRBJ1-6,NA,TGTGCCAGCAGTTTCGGGTATAATTCACCCCTCCACTTT,CASSFGYNSPLHF
TRBV5-1,NA,TRBJ1-2,NA,TGCGCCAGCAGCAACTTAGGGGATAAGGGCTATGGCTACACCTTC,CASSNLGDKGYGYTF
TRBV25-1,NA,TRBJ2-1,NA,TGTGCCAGCAGTGAATGGGGGGGCCCTTCCTACAATGAGCAGTTCTTC,CASSEWGGPSYNEQFF
TRBV15,NA,TRBJ2-2,NA,TGTGCCACCAGCAGTAGGTGGGGCAACACCGGGGAGCTGTTTTTT,CATSSRWGNTGELFF
TRBV5-1,NA,TRBJ2-3,TRBD2,TGCGCCAGCCAACTAGCGGGGTTGGCAGATACGCAGTATTTT,CASQLAGLADTQYF
TRBV5-5,NA,TRBJ1-1,NA,TGTGCCAGCAGCCAGATACAGGCATGGACTGAAGCTTTCTTT,CASSQIQAWTEAFF
TRBV9,NA,TRBJ2-1,TRBD2,TGTGCCAGCAGCTCAAGGACTAGCGGGGGATACAATGAGCAGTTCTTC,CASSSRTSGGYNEQFF
TRBV27,NA,TRBJ1-5,NA,TGTGCCAGCAGTTTACGAGGGGGAGGCAATCAGCCCCAGCATTTT,CASSLRGGGNQPQHF
TRBV9,NA,TRBJ2-1,TRBD2,TGTGCCAGCAGCGTAAGCGGGAGGGTCGGGGATGAGCAGTTCTTC,CASSVSGRVGDEQFF
TRBV19,few,TRBJ1-2,NA,TGTGCCAGTAGTAAAGAAGGCGGCAACGCCTATGGCTACACCTTC,CASSKEGGNAYGYTF
TRBV6-1,NA,TRBJ2-3,TRBD2,TGTGCCAGCAGGAGGGGTCTAGCGGGGGCCGATACGCAGTATTTT,CASRRGLAGADTQYF
TRBV5-1,NA,TRBJ1-4,NA,TGCGCCAGCAGCTTGACGACGAGACAGGAACTTAATGAAAAACTGTTTTTT,CASSLTTRQELNEKLFF
TRBV5-1,NA,TRBJ1-1,TRBD1,TGCGCCAGCAGCTCCGGACAGGGGGCAGGAAATACTGAAGCTTTCTTT,CASSSGQGAGNTEAFF
TRBV19,NA,TRBJ2-1,TRBD2,TGTGCCAGTAGTAGCTCCGGGACTAGCGGACCACGGCAATTCTTC,CASSSSGTSGPRQFF
TRBV7-7,NA,TRBJ2-1,NA,TGTGCTAGCAGCTTTTTGGGGCTCCCAGTGGATGAGCAGTTCTTC,CASSFLGLPVDEQFF
TRBV5-4,NA,TRBJ1-1,NA,TGTGCCAGCAGCTCCGGGGGTGAAGCTTTCTTT,CASSSGGEAFF
TRBV19,NA,TRBJ1-3,NA,TGTGCCAGTAGTATAGGGGGCGGCTCCTCTGGAAACACCATATATTTT,CASSIGGGSSGNTIYF
TRBV7-2,NA,TRBJ1-1,NA,TGTGCCAGCAGCTTAGCGGGCTCCAGGGGAATCTCTGAAGCTTTCTTT,CASSLAGSRGISEAFF
TRBV10-1,NA,TRBJ2-7,NA,TGCGCCAGCAGTGAATCACTTAGCGCAGGATCCTACGAGCAGTACTTC,CASSESLSAGSYEQYF
TRBV5-1,NA,TRBJ2-1,TRBD2,TGCGCCAGCAGCTTGACCGGGACTAGCGGGAGCAATGAGCAGTTCTTC,CASSLTGTSGSNEQFF
TRBV5-6,NA,TRBJ2-1,TRBD2,TGTGCCAGCAGCTTAATGACTAGCGGGATCTCCTACAATGAGCAGTTCTTC,CASSLMTSGISYNEQFF
TRBV18,NA,TRBJ1-5,NA,TGTGCCAGCTCACCGGCGGATAGCAATCAGCCCCAGCATTTT,CASSPADSNQPQHF
TRBV20-1,NA,TRBJ2-1,TRBD2,TGCAGTGCCTCTGGACTAGTTGAGCAGTTCTTC,CSASGLVEQFF
TRBV7-2,NA,TRBJ2-5,TRBD2,TGTGCCAGCAGCAGAGGGACTAGCGGGAGGGTTAGGGAGACCCAGTACTTC,CASSRGTSGRVRETQYF
TRBV4-3,NA,TRBJ2-7,NA,TGCGCCAGCAGCCAGATTGACGGGGGGCGGGCCGAGCAGTACTTC,CASSQIDGGRAEQYF
TRBV5-1,NA,TRBJ1-1,NA,TGCGCCAGCAGCTTGGAGGCCCGGGGTAACACTGAAGCTTTCTTT,CASSLEARGNTEAFF
TRBV4-1,once,TRBJ2-1,NA,TGCGCCAGCAGCCAAGGGGCCAACAATGAGCAGTTCTTC,CASSQGANNEQFF
TRBV19,NA,TRBJ2-2,TRBD1,TGTGCCAGTAGTGTCCGACAGGGTACCGGGGAGCTGTTTTTT,CASSVRQGTGELFF
TRBV7-2,NA,TRBJ2-7,TRBD2,TGTGCCAGCAGCTTAGGGTCTAGCGGGAAGTACGAGCAGTACTTC,CASSLGSSGKYEQYF
TRBV7-2,NA,TRBJ2-3,TRBD2,TGTGCCAGCAGCTTAGCGAGCGGGAGCGCCTCCACAGATACGCAGTATTTT,CASSLASGSASTDTQYF
TRBV29-1,NA,TRBJ1-1,TRBD1,TGCAGCGTTGAACGGGGTGGGACAGGGATCACTGAAGCTTTCTTT,CSVERGGTGITEAFF
TRBV2,few,TRBJ1-4,NA,TGTGCCAGCAGTCCTGAGCAGGGGATAGTTTCGGATGAAAAACTGTTTTTT,CASSPEQGIVSDEKLFF
TRBV5-1,NA,TRBJ2-7,NA,TGCGCCAGCAGCTTGGCAGCGCCGAATACCTACGAGCAGTACTTC,CASSLAAPNTYEQYF
TRBV29-1,once,TRBJ2-3,TRBD2,TGCAGCGTTGAAGCCCTAGCGGGGCCCGGGGATACGCAGTATTTT,CSVEALAGPGDTQYF
TRBV2,once,TRBJ2-1,NA,TGTGCCAGCAGTGAATGGGCCAATGAGCAGTTCTTC,CASSEWANEQFF
TRBV27,NA,TRBJ2-7,TRBD1,TGTGCCAGCAGTTCGCCGGGGACAGGGTTCGACGAGCAGTACTTC,CASSSPGTGFDEQYF
TRBV18,NA,TRBJ1-6,TRBD1,TGTGCCAGCTCACCACCGGGACAGGGAGTCAGTAATTCACCCCTCCACTTT,CASSPPGQGVSNSPLHF
TRBV27,NA,TRBJ1-6,NA,TGTGCCAGCAGTTTATCACGGGGGGGCGGTTCACCCCTCCACTTT,CASSLSRGGGSPLHF
TRBV19,NA,TRBJ1-1,TRBD1,TGTGCCAGTAGTATCTCTCCGGGACAGGGCGCTGAAGCTTTCTTT,CASSISPGQGAEAFF
TRBV7-9,NA,TRBJ1-4,TRBD1,TGTGCCAGCAGCCTCTCCGGGACAGAAAATGAAAAACTGTTTTTT,CASSLSGTENEKLFF
TRBV6-1,NA,TRBJ1-6,NA,TGTGCCAGCAGTGAGACGTCTAGGGGTTCACCCCTCCACTTT,CASSETSRGSPLHF
TRBV19,NA,TRBJ2-5,TRBD2,TGTGCCAGTAGTATCCTCGGACTAGCGGAAGAGACCCAGTACTTC,CASSILGLAEETQYF
TRBV4-1,NA,TRBJ2-5,TRBD2,TGCGCCAGCAGCCAAGATGTTCCAGCGGGAGGAGTGGAGACCCAGTACTTC,CASSQDVPAGGVETQYF